This passage covers 12 T cell receptor beta chains from one sample sequenced in a study of early T cells in non-severe SARS-CoV-2 infection. TCRdb reprocessed the 5' RACE reads with MiXCR, giving one entry per CDR3 protein. This table holds around 25,000 distinct CDR3 sequences, 3.5% to 5.5% found once. The source material was whole blood. The receptors stem from an adult who was a healthcare worker with PCR-confirmed SARS-CoV-2 infection or an uninfected control (not recorded which).

This clonotype was recorded many times. The chain is built from TRBV20-1 and TRBJ2-2; 10 bases map to TRBD2. Per germline, CDR1 DFQATT and CDR2 SNEGSKA (reference sequence). The V and J ends lost 5 bases and 3 bases, in that order; junction bases with no gene match: 21. The CDR3 spans 20 residues. The DNA of the CDR3 is TGCAGTGCTTCTGGTCGAAGCGGGAGGGCCGGAGTGAGAGACACCGGGGAGCTGTTTTTT. This translates into CSASGRSGRAGVRDTGELFF.

This clonotype was counted only a few times. J is TRBJ2-2 and V is TRBV20-1; 9 bases map to TRBD1. CDR3 size: 15 residues. Trimming took 3 bases from V and 4 from J; bases not matched to a gene: 6. In germline, CDR1 is DFQATT, CDR2 SNEGSKA (reference sequence). In DNA form, the CDR3 reads TGCAGTGCTAGTACGACAGGGGGATCCACCGGGGAGCTGTTTTTT. Translated: CSASTTGGSTGELFF.

This clonotype was counted ten times or more. This chain joins TRBV27 and TRBJ2-2, with D perhaps TRBD2 (5 bases). Germline V gene data show CDR1 as MNHEY and CDR2 as SMNVEV (reference sequence). This CDR3 is 16 amino acids long. Trimming removed 0 bases from V and 2 bases from J, with 10 bases in between. For the CDR3, the DNA is TGTGCCAGCAGTTTATCGGCGGGTACTAACACCGGGGAGCTGTTTTTT. Its translation is CASSLSAGTNTGELFF.

This clonotype has more than one count but fewer than ten. The genes are TRBV29-1 and TRBJ2-7; maybe TRBD1 (5 bases). CDR1 is SQVTM, CDR2 ANQGSEA, per germline. Trimming pared 4 bases from V and 6 bases from J, leaving 13 bases between. This CDR3 region has 12 residues. As DNA, the CDR3 is TGCAGCGTTGGACAGCCGTTAGTCGAGCAGTACTTC. Protein sequence: CSVGQPLVEQYF.

Ten or more counts support this clonotype. This chain links TRBV3-1 with TRBJ1-5; maybe TRBD1 (5 bases). Germline V gives CDR1 LGHDT, CDR2 YNNKEL (reference sequence). V dropped 0 bases and J dropped 2 bases, with 8 bases sitting between them. The CDR3 totals 15 residues. The CDR3 coding sequence is TGTGCCAGCAGCCAAGATAAAGGGGGCAATCAGCCCCAGCATTTT. This gives the protein CASSQDKGGNQPQHF.

This clonotype was seen repeatedly, ten times or more. The J gene is TRBJ2-1, the V gene TRBV20-1, with TRBD1 identical over 7 bases. This CDR3 has 16 amino acids. The junction had 10 bases not matched to a gene; V was cut back by 0 bases and J by 5 bases. Germline assignment: CDR1 DFQATT and CDR2 SNEGSKA (reference sequence). CDR3 nucleotide sequence: TGCAGTGCTAGAGATCCCAGGGGGAGTATAGACAATGAGCAGTTCTTC. Protein: CSARDPRGSIDNEQFF.

This clonotype was counted ten times or more. The CDR3 protein is CASSKDRGRKGNTIYF. CDR3 nucleotide sequence: TGTGCCAGCAGCAAAGACAGGGGGCGAAAAGGAAACACCATATATTTT. The gene calls are TRBV28 and TRBJ1-3, with 10 bases aligning to TRBD1. CDR1 and CDR2 (germline): MDHEN, SYDVKM. V dropped 6 bases and J dropped 4; count of bases not matched to a gene: 9. CDR3 length: 16 residues.

This clonotype was seen ten or more times. This rearrangement joins TRBV11-2 to TRBJ2-5; 7 bases are a match to TRBD2. The J segment lost 2 bases and the V segment lost 8 bases, leaving 8 bases of the junction unmatched. CDR1 is SGHAT, CDR2 FQNNGV, per germline. This CDR3 has 14 residues. The CDR3 sequence is CASGGDLVQETQYF. CDR3 coding DNA: TGTGCCAGCGGGGGGGACTTAGTACAAGAGACCCAGTACTTC.

This clonotype was picked up a small number of times. The V and J genes are TRBV13 and TRBJ1-4; a weak D match, TRBD1 (6 bases). This CDR3 spans 15 amino acids. The germline V gene encodes CDR1 PRHDT and CDR2 FYEKMQ (reference sequence). V was shortened by 2 bases and J by 2 bases, with 9 bases between the two germline ends. The CDR3 nucleotides read TGTGCCAGCAGCTTAACAGGGAATACTAATGAAAAACTGTTTTTT. Protein sequence: CASSLTGNTNEKLFF.

This clonotype was seen ten or more times. The V call is TRBV3-1, the J call TRBJ1-6; 8 nucleotides agree with TRBD1. V dropped 0 bases and J dropped 8; count of bases not matched to a gene: 9. CDR3 length: 17 residues. In germline, CDR1 is LGHDT, CDR2 YNNKEL (reference sequence). CDR3 region: CASSQDRGPTGDSPLHF. CDR3 sequence (DNA): TGTGCCAGCAGCCAAGATCGGGGCCCGACAGGGGATTCACCCCTCCACTTT.

J is TRBJ2-7 and V is TRBV5-1, with D possibly TRBD1 on 6 matching bases. V was clipped by 2 bases and J by 4 bases, with 16 bases between them. Germline V gene data show CDR1 as SGHRS and CDR2 as YFSETQ. The CDR3 length is 15 residues. The CDR3 loop is CASSFTPKGGYEQYF. The DNA of the CDR3 is TGCGCCAGCAGCTTCACTCCGAAAGGGGGTTACGAGCAGTACTTC.

This clonotype was detected ten times or more. The chain employs TRBV20-1 and TRBJ1-3; D gene uncertain. The CDR3 is 14 residues long. V was shortened by 4 bases and J by 0 bases, with 10 bases between the two germline ends. From germline, CDR1 is DFQATT and CDR2 SNEGSKA (reference sequence). In nucleotides, the CDR3 is TGCAGTGCTACAGGCCCGGCCTCTGGAAACACCATATATTTT. The encoded protein is CSATGPASGNTIYF.